The 29 T cell receptor beta chains below come from one sample, sequenced in a study of T cell responses to AZD1222 COVID-19 vaccine. Only in-frame clones appear in the TCRdb table, and some are missing; sequencing was by immunoSEQ multiplex PCR. The sample yields about 48,000 clones, 65% to 90% seen once. The sequenced sample was peripheral blood, obtained 28 days after the second AZD1222 dose. The receptors originated from an adult who received the AZD1222 COVID-19 vaccine.

The table lists this clone with a count of one. This chain connects TRBV7-3 to TRBJ2-3, with D tentatively TRBD1 (5 bases). The V gene's germline CDR1 is SGHTA and CDR2 FQGTGA. V shed 5 bases and J shed 2 bases, with 14 bases lying between them. There are 15 residues in the CDR3. CDR3 sequence (DNA): TGTGCCAGCAGCCCGACAGTTCCCCACACAGATACGCAGTATTTT. Protein: CASSPTVPHTDTQYF.

A single count supports this clone. The chain combines TRBV5-4 with TRBJ2-3; no reliable D call. CDR1 and CDR2 from the germline V gene are SGHNT and YYREEE (reference sequence). CDR3 length: 15 amino acids. V was pared by 0 bases and J by 4 bases, with 12 bases between. The CDR3 protein is CASSLGPPPPDTQYF. The CDR3 region has the DNA TGTGCCAGCAGCTTGGGCCCTCCCCCCCCAGATACGCAGTATTTT.

The chain uses TRBV19 and TRBJ1-2; D gene unclear. The CDR3 sequence is 14 residues long. The germline V gene encodes CDR1 LNHDA and CDR2 SQIVND (reference sequence). The V and J ends lost 0 bases and 4 bases respectively, with 9 bases between them. The CDR3 region is CASSIEQARYGYTF. The CDR3 coding sequence is TGTGCCAGTAGTATAGAGCAGGCCCGCTATGGCTACACCTTC.

The CDR3 loop is CASSRRTGFGQPQHF. The CDR3 DNA reads TGTGCCAGCAGCCGCCGGACAGGGTTCGGGCAGCCCCAGCATTTT. The J gene is TRBJ1-5, the V gene TRBV28; 8 bases match TRBD1. The CDR3 has 15 residues. Trimming cost V 6 bases and J 7 bases; bases outside gene matches: 11. In germline, CDR1 is MDHEN, CDR2 SYDVKM.

This chain connects TRBV10-3 to TRBJ2-7; D ambiguous. The V end was cut by 3 bases, the J end by 0 bases, with 9 bases between. The length of the CDR3 is 14 residues. The germline gives CDR1 ENHRY, CDR2 SYGVKD. The CDR3 nucleotides are TGTGCCATCAGTGACAGACGGCTCTCCTACGAGCAGTACTTC. Amino acids: CAISDRRLSYEQYF.

The chain employs TRBV10-1 and TRBJ2-5; 7 positions agree with TRBD1. CDR3 length: 14 residues. After removal of 7 bases from V and 5 bases from J, the junction contained 10 bases not matched to a gene. The germline V gene encodes CDR1 WNHNN and CDR2 SYGVQD (reference sequence). This chain's CDR3 is CASIYRGTRETQYF. The CDR3 region has the DNA TGCGCCAGCATTTACAGGGGCACGAGGGAGACCCAGTACTTC.

The J gene is TRBJ1-3, the V gene TRBV12-5; a possible D gene is TRBD1 (6 bases). This CDR3 is built from 16 residues. The V end was cut by 2 bases, the J end by 3 bases, with 14 bases between. Germline V gives CDR1 LGHNT, CDR2 FRNRAP. CDR3 residues: CASGLRGGAVGNTIYF. CDR3 in DNA: TGTGCTAGTGGTTTGCGCGGGGGGGCGGTTGGAAACACCATATATTTT. Supplemented by reference TRBV12-5 and TRBJ1-3, the full variable domain reads DARVTQTPRHKVTEMGQEVTMRCQPILGHNTVFWYRQTMMQGLELLAYFRNRAPLDDSGMPKDRFSAEMPDATLATLKIQPSEPRDSAVYFCASGLRGGAVGNTIYFGEGSWLTVV.

This sequence joins TRBV5-6 and TRBJ1-5; D not certain. The CDR3 consists of 15 residues. Per the germline V gene, CDR1 is SGHDT and CDR2 is YYEEEE. Trimming removed 2 bases from V and 3 bases from J, with 12 bases in between. CDR3 bases: TGTGCCAGCAGCTTAGGTCGGCTTGACAATCAGCCCCAGCATTTT. It codes for CASSLGRLDNQPQHF.

This clone was observed once. The rearrangement uses TRBV6-1 and TRBJ1-5; tentatively, D is TRBD1 (5 bases). Germline assignment: CDR1 MNHNS and CDR2 SASEGT. With 3 bases removed from V and 9 bases from J, the gap between germline ends came to 12 bases. The CDR3 loop spans 13 amino acids. The CDR3 spells CASSDVLGTPQHF. DNA for the CDR3: TGTGCCAGCAGTGACGTTTTGGGGACGCCCCAGCATTTT.

The chain recombines TRBV7-2 with TRBJ1-2; D not certain. The CDR3 runs 16 residues. Deletions cut 0 bases from V and 6 bases from J, with 17 bases between. Germline loops: CDR1 SGHTA, CDR2 FQGNSA. CDR3 nucleotides: TGTGCCAGCAGCTTAGCAGGGTCTATAAAGAACAATGGCTACACCTTC. Encoded protein: CASSLAGSIKNNGYTF.

This chain links TRBV29-1 with TRBJ2-5; maybe TRBD1 (5 bases). The CDR3 totals 11 residues. Trimming cost V 7 bases and J 3 bases, with 9 bases left between them. Germline assignment: CDR1 SQVTM and CDR2 ANQGSEA. In DNA form, the CDR3 reads TGCAGCGGGAGCAGGGAAGAGACCCAGTACTTC. Protein product: CSGSREETQYF. Drawing the rest from reference TRBV29-1 and TRBJ2-5, the complete variable domain is SAVISQKPSRDICQRGTSLTIQCQVDSQVTMMFWYRQQPGQSLTLIATANQGSEATYESGFVIDKFPISRPNLTFSTLTVSNMSPEDSSIYLCSGSREETQYFGPGTRLLVL.

This chain links TRBV7-7 with TRBJ2-5, with D possibly being TRBD1 (6 bases). The germline V gene encodes CDR1 SSHAT and CDR2 FNYEAQ (reference sequence). V was trimmed by 1 base and J by 0 bases, leaving 9 bases between them. There are 15 residues in the CDR3. This chain's CDR3 is CASSLDGDNQETQYF. As DNA, the CDR3 is TGTGCCAGCAGCTTAGATGGGGACAACCAAGAGACCCAGTACTTC.

The chain combines TRBV9 with TRBJ2-2, with 11 bases lining up with TRBD1. Germline CDR1 SGDLS, CDR2 YYNGEE. The CDR3 has 15 residues. V lost 0 bases to trimming and J lost 7 bases; unmatched junction nucleotides: 2. Here the CDR3 reads CASSVAGQGVGELFF. Written as DNA, the CDR3 is TGTGCCAGCAGCGTAGCGGGACAGGGGGTCGGGGAGCTGTTTTTT.

The CDR3 is CASSGGIGLAGVGDTQYF. For the CDR3, the DNA is TGTGCCAGCAGCGGAGGGATAGGACTAGCGGGAGTGGGAGATACGCAGTATTTT. The chain employs TRBV9 and TRBJ2-3; 13 bases map to TRBD2. Germline V CDR1 and CDR2: SGDLS, YYNGEE. Trimming cost V 3 bases and J 5 bases; bases outside gene matches: 12. The CDR3 length is 18 residues.

The chain has TRBV5-1 and TRBJ1-2; TRBD1 is a possible D gene (5 bases). With 0 bases removed from V and 4 bases from J, the gap between germline ends came to 19 bases. The length of the CDR3 is 17 residues. CDR1 is SGHRS and CDR2 is YFSETQ in the germline V gene. This CDR3 is CASSLASRDGSSYGYTF. The DNA for the CDR3 is TGCGCCAGCAGCTTGGCCTCGAGGGACGGTTCCTCCTATGGCTACACCTTC.

The rearrangement joins TRBV5-1 to TRBJ2-1, with 9 bases aligning to TRBD2. CDR1 SGHRS and CDR2 YFSETQ come from the germline V gene. J was trimmed by 0 bases and V by 6 bases; bases with no gene match: 10. This CDR3 comprises 17 residues. The CDR3 loop reads CASIPGTSSDSYNEQFF. The CDR3 region has the DNA TGCGCCAGCATCCCAGGGACTAGCTCTGACTCCTACAATGAGCAGTTCTTC.

The CDR3 region is CASSSDSGRAYNEQFF. CDR3 coding DNA: TGCGCCAGCAGCTCCGATAGCGGGAGGGCCTACAATGAGCAGTTCTTC. The chain is built from TRBV5-1 and TRBJ2-1; TRBD2 matches at 11 bases. Per the germline V gene, CDR1 is SGHRS and CDR2 is YFSETQ. V gave up 3 bases and J gave up 2 bases; unmatched junction bases: 4. This CDR3 has 16 amino acids. The variable domain in full, with the rest retrieved from reference TRBV5-1 and TRBJ2-1, is KAGVTQTPRYLIKTRGQQVTLSCSPISGHRSVSWYQQTPGQGLQFLFEYFSETQRNKGNFPGRFSGRQFSNSRSEMNVSTLELGDSALYLCASSSDSGRAYNEQFFGPGTRLTVL.

This rearrangement joins TRBV3-1 (or the pseudogene TRBV3-2) to TRBJ1-2; D gene uncertain. V lost 3 bases, J lost 0 bases, and 8 bases lay in between. CDR1 and CDR2 (germline): LGHDT, YNNKEL (reference sequence). The CDR3 length is 14 residues. This chain's CDR3 is CASSQQRSNYGYTF. In nucleotides, the CDR3 is TGTGCCAGCAGCCAGCAGAGATCTAACTATGGCTACACCTTC.

The chain links TRBV7-3 to TRBJ2-1, with 10 bases that match TRBD2. The CDR3 loop spans 16 amino acids. Germline V gene sequence: CDR1 SGHTA, CDR2 FQGTGA. V was clipped by 4 bases and J by 4 bases; unmatched bases: 7. DNA of the CDR3: TGTGCCAGCAGCTCTCTAGCGGGAGACGATTACAATGAGCAGTTCTTC. Its translation: CASSSLAGDDYNEQFF.

J is TRBJ1-4 and V is TRBV18; 9 nucleotides line up with TRBD1. CDR3 size: 16 residues. After removal of 4 bases from V and 4 bases from J, the junction contained 7 bases not matched to a gene. From germline, CDR1 is KGHSH and CDR2 LQKENI. The CDR3 DNA reads as TGTGCCAGCTCACTGGACAGGGGCGGATTTAATGAAAAACTGTTTTTT. Translation: CASSLDRGGFNEKLFF.

In DNA, the CDR3 is TGTGCCAGCATCCGACAGTTCGGGGAGCAGTACTTC. As protein: CASIRQFGEQYF. The rearrangement uses TRBV6-5 and TRBJ2-7; a weak D match, TRBD1 (5 bases). The V end was cut by 7 bases, the J end by 7 bases, with 14 bases between. CDR1 and CDR2 (germline): MNHEY, SVGAGI. CDR3 size: 12 residues.

For the CDR3, the DNA is TGTGCCAGCAGCGCCGGGGACTCTGGAAACACCATATATTTT. Translation gives CASSAGDSGNTIYF. The genes are TRBV9 and TRBJ1-3; D call uncertain. Trimming took 3 bases from V and 0 from J, leaving 7 bases between them. The CDR3 is made up of 14 amino acids. CDR1 and CDR2 from the germline V gene are SGDLS and YYNGEE.

The sample holds a few counts of this clone. V is TRBV19 and J is TRBJ2-7, with TRBD1 matching 8 bases. J lost 4 bases, V lost 10 bases, and 12 bases had no gene match. This CDR3 spans 14 amino acids. Germline assignment: CDR1 LNHDA and CDR2 SQIVND (reference sequence). This CDR3 is CATSLRGQEYEQYF. The CDR3 nucleotides are TGTGCCACCAGCCTCCGGGGACAGGAGTACGAGCAGTACTTC.

This clone was seen once. V is TRBV4-2 and J is TRBJ2-7, with D perhaps matching TRBD2 (5 bases). The CDR3 runs 13 residues. V gave up 2 bases and J gave up 7 bases, with 12 bases separating them. Germline CDR1 is LGHNA and CDR2 is YNFKEQ. The CDR3 loop reads CASSQQDWSEQYF. CDR3 in DNA: TGTGCCAGCAGCCAACAGGACTGGTCGGAGCAGTACTTC.

The rearrangement links TRBV19 to TRBJ2-7, with D possibly being TRBD2 (5 bases). The CDR3 extends over 15 amino acids. V dropped 10 bases and J dropped 8 bases, with 27 bases sitting between them. The germline gives CDR1 LNHDA, CDR2 SQIVND (reference sequence). The chain's CDR3 is CATESGNSFSGKQYF. CDR3 in DNA: TGTGCCACCGAGAGTGGAAACTCCTTTTCGGGAAAGCAGTACTTC.

The chain uses TRBV29-1 and TRBJ2-2, with 9 bases matching TRBD2. The CDR3 has 14 residues. J gave up 4 bases and V 7 bases, and 7 bases lay outside the gene matches. Looked up from germline, CDR1 is SQVTM and CDR2 is ANQGSEA. The CDR3 here is CSGGPAGGTGELFF. Written as DNA, the CDR3 is TGCAGCGGCGGCCCAGCGGGAGGCACCGGGGAGCTGTTTTTT.

J is TRBJ2-7 and V is TRBV7-9, with D perhaps given as TRBD1 or TRBD2 (5 bases each). With 5 bases removed from V and 3 bases from J, the gap between germline ends came to 14 bases. From germline, CDR1 is SEHNR and CDR2 FQNEAQ (reference sequence). This CDR3 region has 14 residues. The CDR3 reads CASSTPGTGYEQYF. In DNA, the CDR3 is TGTGCCAGCAGCACTCCCGGGACGGGCTACGAGCAGTACTTC.

V gene TRBV7-9 combines with J gene TRBJ1-4; 9 bases fit TRBD1. CDR3 length equals 19 residues. V trimming: 2 bases; J trimming: 3 bases; junction bases outside the gene matches: 13. In germline, CDR1 is SEHNR, CDR2 FQNEAQ (reference sequence). For the CDR3, the DNA is TGTGCCAGCAGCTTACTGGGACAGGGCGGACCTTTCCCTAATGAAAAACTGTTTTTT. Translated: CASSLLGQGGPFPNEKLFF.

A single count supports this clone. V is TRBV28 and J is TRBJ1-1; D is unresolved. The CDR3 spans 12 residues. Trimming took 3 bases from V and 1 from J, leaving 3 bases between them. The V gene's germline CDR1 is MDHEN and CDR2 SYDVKM. The DNA of the CDR3 is TGTGCCAGCAGTTTTGAGAACACTGAAGCTTTCTTT. Its translation: CASSFENTEAFF.